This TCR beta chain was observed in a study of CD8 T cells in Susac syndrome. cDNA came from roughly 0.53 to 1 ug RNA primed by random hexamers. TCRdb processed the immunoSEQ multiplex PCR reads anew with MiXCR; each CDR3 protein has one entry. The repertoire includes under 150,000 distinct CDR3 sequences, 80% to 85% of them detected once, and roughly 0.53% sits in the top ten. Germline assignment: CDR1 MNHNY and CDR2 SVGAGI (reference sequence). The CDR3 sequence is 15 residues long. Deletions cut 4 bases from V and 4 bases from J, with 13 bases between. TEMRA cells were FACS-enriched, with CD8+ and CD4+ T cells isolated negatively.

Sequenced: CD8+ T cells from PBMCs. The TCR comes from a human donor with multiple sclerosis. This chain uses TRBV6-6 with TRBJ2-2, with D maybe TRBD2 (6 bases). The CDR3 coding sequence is TGTGCCAGCAGTTGGGGAGGTTACGCCACCGGGGAGCTGTTTTTT. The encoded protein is CASSWGGYATGELFF.